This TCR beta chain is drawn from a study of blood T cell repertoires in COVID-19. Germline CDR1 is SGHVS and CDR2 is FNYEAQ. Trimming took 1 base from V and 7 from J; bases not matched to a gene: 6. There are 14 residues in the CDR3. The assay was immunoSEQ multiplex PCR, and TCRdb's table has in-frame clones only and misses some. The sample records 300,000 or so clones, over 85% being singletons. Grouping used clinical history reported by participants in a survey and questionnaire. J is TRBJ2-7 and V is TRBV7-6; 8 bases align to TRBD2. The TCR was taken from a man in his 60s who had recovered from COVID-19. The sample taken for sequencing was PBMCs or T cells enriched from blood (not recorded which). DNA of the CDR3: TGTGCCAGCAGCTTAGTCGGGAGGGCCGAAGAGCAGTACTTC. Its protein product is CASSLVGRAEEQYF.